These 29 T cell receptor beta chains share one sample of origin, sequenced in a study of T cell repertoires in aging, cancer and after chemotherapy. Amplification of TCR beta used genomic DNA extracted from peripheral blood. A mixed TRB-A/B primer pool amplified rearranged TRB by multiplex touch-down PCR. A single record per CDR3 protein comes from TCRdb applying MiXCR to the multiplex PCR reads. The sample has fewer than 15,000 distinct CDR3 sequences; 25% are singletons. Sequenced sample: blood. These receptor sequences come from a human donor in good health.

This clonotype was recorded many times. V and J are TRBV6-5 and TRBJ1-1; 8 positions agree with TRBD1. Per the germline V gene, CDR1 is MNHEY and CDR2 is SVGAGI. The CDR3 loop spans 16 amino acids. V shed 10 bases and J 0 bases; nucleotides not matched to a gene: 13. CDR3 sequence (DNA): TGTGCCACCCGACAGGGGTCGTCGAACATGAACACTGAAGCTTTCTTT. Translating it yields CATRQGSSNMNTEAFF.

The chain carries TRBV18 and TRBJ1-2; D gene uncertain. Per the germline V gene, CDR1 is KGHSH and CDR2 is LQKENI. The V gene lost 2 bases and the J gene lost 4 bases, with 8 bases spanning the gap. CDR3 length equals 13 residues. The chain's CDR3 is CASSPSGFYGYTF. In DNA form, the CDR3 reads TGTGCCAGCTCACCATCCGGTTTCTATGGCTACACCTTC.

The V call is TRBV6-2 or TRBV6-3, the J call TRBJ2-3, with TRBD1 matching 9 bases. There are 15 residues in the CDR3. The germline V gene encodes CDR1 MNHEY and CDR2 SVGEGT. Trimming cost V 1 base and J 1 base; bases outside gene matches: 0. In nucleotides, the CDR3 is TGTGCCAGCAGTTACTGGACAGGGGGCACAGATACGCAGTATTTT. This gives the protein CASSYWTGGTDTQYF.

This rearrangement joins TRBV27 to TRBJ2-1; 9 nucleotides align to TRBD2. This CDR3 region has 19 residues. The J segment lost 10 bases and the V segment lost 5 bases, leaving 24 bases of the junction unmatched. Germline-derived CDR1 and CDR2 are MNHEY and SMNVEV (reference sequence). In DNA form, the CDR3 reads TGTGCCAGCAGTCCAATCCCCCCGGAGGCGGGGGGGTGGCGGTACGAGCAGTTCTTC. This translates into CASSPIPPEAGGWRYEQFF.

This clonotype occurred a few times. This rearrangement joins TRBV6-1 to TRBJ2-7; a possible D gene is TRBD1 (5 bases). Germline CDR1 MNHNS, CDR2 SASEGT. CDR3 size: 15 residues. The germline V and J ends were trimmed by 7 bases and 2 bases, with 18 bases remaining between them. Here the CDR3 DNA reads TGTGCCAGCACCAGGGATCCTCTGGACACCTACGAGCAGTACTTC. Its protein is CASTRDPLDTYEQYF.

Relative to its sample, this clonotype is medium-sized. The rearrangement uses TRBV20-1 and TRBJ1-2; D call uncertain. The V end was cut by 0 bases, the J end by 6 bases, with 14 bases between. Germline V gene sequence: CDR1 DFQATT, CDR2 SNEGSKA (reference sequence). The length of the CDR3 is 14 residues. The CDR3, as DNA: TGCAGTGCTAGAGACCGGTCCGGGTCGGATGGCTACACCTTC. This translates into CSARDRSGSDGYTF.

This clonotype turned up a few times. The chain joins TRBV6-1 to TRBJ1-2; D unclear. The CDR3 covers 13 residues. Trimming cost V 0 bases and J 7 bases, with 9 bases left between them. The germline V gene encodes CDR1 MNHNS and CDR2 SASEGT. The CDR3 nucleotides are TGTGCCAGCAGTGAAGCGCGCCGGGGTGGCTACACCTTC. As protein: CASSEARRGGYTF.

The V gene is TRBV19, the J gene TRBJ1-1, with 9 bases identical to TRBD1. Germline CDR1 is LNHDA and CDR2 is SQIVND (reference sequence). The J segment lost 0 bases and the V segment lost 7 bases, leaving 6 bases of the junction unmatched. There are 15 residues in the CDR3. CDR3 residues: CASTTGTGMNTEAFF. CDR3 nucleotide sequence: TGTGCCAGTACCACCGGGACAGGGATGAACACTGAAGCTTTCTTT.

As DNA, the CDR3 is TGTGCCAGCTCACTAGGGGCCTACGAGCAGTACTTC. This translates into CASSLGAYEQYF. The V and J genes are TRBV18 and TRBJ2-7; D is perhaps TRBD1 (5 bases). This CDR3 has 12 residues. Deletions cut 4 bases from V and 2 bases from J, with 6 bases between. Germline V gives CDR1 KGHSH, CDR2 LQKENI. The full variable domain, in which reference TRBV18 and TRBJ2-7 provide the parts outside the CDR3, is NAGVMQNPRHLVRRRGQEARLRCSPMKGHSHVYWYRQLPEEGLKFMVYLQKENIIDESGMPKERFSAEFPKEGPSILRIQQVVRGDSAAYFCASSLGAYEQYFGPGTRLTVT.

This clonotype was recorded a few times. The chain joins TRBV4-3 to TRBJ2-6; possible D gene TRBD2, 6 bases. This CDR3 has 16 amino acids. Trimming took 0 bases from V and 2 from J, leaving 8 bases between them. CDR1 LGHNA and CDR2 YSLEER come from the germline V gene. The CDR3: CASSQDWRAGANVLTF. The CDR3 nucleotides are TGCGCCAGCAGCCAAGATTGGAGGGCTGGGGCCAACGTCCTGACTTTC.

The chain employs TRBV5-4 and TRBJ1-6; 10 positions agree with TRBD1. Trimming at V came to 3 bases and at J to 7 bases, leaving 7 bases not matched to a gene. The CDR3 spans 16 residues. Germline CDR1 is SGHNT and CDR2 is YYREEE (reference sequence). CDR3 protein: CASSSPPGQGNSPLHF. The CDR3, as DNA: TGTGCCAGCAGCTCCCCACCGGGACAGGGGAATTCACCCCTCCACTTT.

This clonotype has a handful of counts. V gene TRBV6-5 combines with J gene TRBJ2-5; 8 nucleotides align to TRBD1. Germline values: CDR1 MNHEY, CDR2 SVGAGI. The CDR3 is 13 amino acids. J lost 2 bases, V lost 6 bases, and 2 bases had no gene match. CDR3 DNA: TGTGCCAGCAGCCGACAGGGGCAAGAGACCCAGTACTTC. This sequence encodes CASSRQGQETQYF.

The chain links TRBV20-1 to TRBJ2-3, with 9 bases identical to TRBD2. With V trimmed by 0 bases and J by 6 bases, 10 bases remained unmatched. The germline gives CDR1 DFQATT, CDR2 SNEGSKA (reference sequence). This CDR3 contains 16 residues. The DNA for the CDR3 is TGCAGTGCTAGAGATCGGCTGCGGGGGGGCTGGGATACGCAGTATTTT. Encoded protein: CSARDRLRGGWDTQYF.

This clonotype was found a few times. The V gene is TRBV6-5, the J gene TRBJ2-1; D could derive from TRBD1 or TRBD2 (6 bases each). Germline lookup yields CDR1 MNHEY and CDR2 SVGAGI. This CDR3 is 15 amino acids long. The V gene lost 0 bases and the J gene lost 7 bases, with 13 bases spanning the gap. CDR3 DNA: TGTGCCAGCAGTTACTCCGGGGGCCGAAGGAATGAGCAGTTCTTC. This encodes CASSYSGGRRNEQFF.

The rearrangement uses TRBV20-1 and TRBJ2-3; 12 bases line up with TRBD2. The CDR3 spans 15 residues. The J segment lost 4 bases and the V segment lost 4 bases, leaving 6 bases of the junction unmatched. Germline CDR1 reads DFQATT; CDR2 reads SNEGSKA (reference sequence). This chain's CDR3 is CSATLTSGGSDTQYF. CDR3 DNA: TGCAGTGCTACCCTGACTAGCGGGGGCTCAGATACGCAGTATTTT.

This clonotype appeared a few times. J is TRBJ2-2 and V is TRBV4-2, with no clear D. CDR3 size: 16 residues. V lost 3 bases to trimming and J lost 0 bases, with 11 bases between them. CDR1 and CDR2 from the germline V gene are LGHNA and YNFKEQ. CDR3 sequence reads: CASSQYLASNTGELFF. CDR3 nucleotides: TGTGCCAGCAGCCAGTACCTGGCCTCGAACACCGGGGAGCTGTTTTTT.

This chain uses TRBV10-1 with TRBJ1-1; 8 nucleotides agree with TRBD1. This CDR3 is built from 14 residues. V lost 6 bases to trimming and J lost 6 bases; unmatched junction nucleotides: 9. Germline V lookup: CDR1 WNHNN, CDR2 SYGVQD (reference sequence). CDR3 sequence reads: CASRGDRSGAEAFF. The CDR3 DNA reads as TGCGCCAGCAGGGGGGACAGGAGCGGAGCTGAAGCTTTCTTT.

V gene TRBV7-2 combines with J gene TRBJ2-7, with TRBD1 matching 7 bases. CDR1 is SGHTA, CDR2 FQGNSA, per germline. The CDR3 is 14 residues long. The V and J ends lost 5 bases and 4 bases, in that order; junction bases with no gene match: 8. CDR3 sequence: CASSRDRVLYEQYF. In DNA, the CDR3 is TGTGCCAGCAGCAGAGACAGGGTTCTATACGAGCAGTACTTC.

Sample share makes this clonotype medium-sized. V gene TRBV29-1 combines with J gene TRBJ1-1; a weak D match, TRBD1 (6 bases). Trimming left V 7 bases short and J 1 base short, with 16 bases between. The CDR3 length is 14 residues. CDR1 is SQVTM and CDR2 is ANQGSEA in the germline V gene. CDR3 sequence reads: CSASDRSANTEAFF. CDR3 sequence (DNA): TGCAGCGCCTCTGACAGGTCCGCGAACACTGAAGCTTTCTTT.

The J gene is TRBJ1-3, the V gene TRBV4-2; D uncertain. Germline V CDR1 and CDR2: LGHNA, YNFKEQ. With 1 base removed from V and 8 bases from J, the gap between germline ends came to 9 bases. The CDR3 runs to 13 residues. CDR3 amino acids: CASSQGRGDTIYF. The CDR3 DNA reads as TGTGCCAGCAGCCAAGGTAGAGGAGACACCATATATTTT.

This clonotype was counted at least ten times. The gene calls are TRBV7-2 and TRBJ2-5; D is uncertain. Germline-derived CDR1 and CDR2 are SGHTA and FQGNSA. The V end lost 2 bases, the J end lost 8 bases, and 12 bases lay between the germline ends. CDR3 length: 13 residues. The CDR3 here is CASSLWAVKTQYF. The DNA for the CDR3 is TGTGCCAGCAGCTTATGGGCCGTCAAAACCCAGTACTTC.

This clonotype has more than one count but fewer than ten. The CDR3 coding sequence is TGTGCCAGCAGTTTAGGGGTTAGCAATCAGCCCCAGCATTTT. It encodes CASSLGVSNQPQHF. This chain links TRBV12-3 or TRBV12-4 with TRBJ1-5; unclear D gene. The CDR3 has 14 amino acids. V was trimmed by 1 base and J by 0 bases, leaving 4 bases between them.

This clonotype was detected only a few times. Relative to the germline gene, one junction end is altered; a read error may explain this. The rearrangement links TRBV7-7 to TRBJ2-7; 7 nucleotides agree with TRBD1. The CDR3 runs to 13 residues. Germline CDR1 is SSHAT and CDR2 is FNYEAQ (reference sequence). CDR3 nucleotides: TGTGCTAGCAGCTTAGTCAGACAGGGCGAGCAGTACTTC. Translated: CASSLVRQGEQYF.

In this sample, this clonotype turned up a few times. This chain links TRBV7-6 with TRBJ1-4, with D perhaps TRBD1 (5 bases). Germline V CDR1 and CDR2: SGHVS, FNYEAQ. Deletions cut 4 bases from V and 6 bases from J, with 12 bases between. The CDR3 loop spans 14 amino acids. CDR3 amino acids: CASSSGWGDEKLFF. In nucleotides, the CDR3 is TGTGCCAGCAGCTCAGGATGGGGGGATGAAAAACTGTTTTTT.

The chain combines TRBV5-1 with TRBJ1-1, with D possibly being TRBD1 (5 bases). V shed 0 bases and J shed 3 bases, with 6 bases lying between them. The CDR3 loop spans 13 amino acids. Germline V gene data show CDR1 as SGHRS and CDR2 as YFSETQ. The CDR3 region is CASSLGGDTEAFF. The CDR3 region has the DNA TGCGCCAGCAGCTTGGGGGGGGACACTGAAGCTTTCTTT. Variable domain in full (rest from reference TRBV5-1 and TRBJ1-1): KAGVTQTPRYLIKTRGQQVTLSCSPISGHRSVSWYQQTPGQGLQFLFEYFSETQRNKGNFPGRFSGRQFSNSRSEMNVSTLELGDSALYLCASSLGGDTEAFFGQGTRLTVV.

This chain links TRBV7-9 with TRBJ2-3; D is unresolved. The CDR3 loop spans 15 amino acids. Looked up from germline, CDR1 is SEHNR and CDR2 is FQNEAQ (reference sequence). The V gene lost 5 bases and the J gene lost 0 bases, with 12 bases spanning the gap. This CDR3 is CASSGRRLSTDTQYF. As DNA, the CDR3 is TGTGCCAGCAGCGGCCGCAGGCTAAGCACAGATACGCAGTATTTT.

The rearrangement joins TRBV4-2 to TRBJ2-7, with D perhaps TRBD1 (5 bases). Per the germline V gene, CDR1 is LGHNA and CDR2 is YNFKEQ. V was pared by 6 bases and J by 0 bases, with 18 bases between. This CDR3 comprises 16 residues. DNA of the CDR3: TGTGCCAGCAGTTACCCCGCAGGGTTGAACTCCTACGAGCAGTACTTC. Its protein is CASSYPAGLNSYEQYF.

The V call is TRBV20-1, the J call TRBJ2-3; 12 nucleotides agree with TRBD2. Germline CDR1 reads DFQATT; CDR2 reads SNEGSKA (reference sequence). This CDR3 region has 16 residues. V shed 2 bases and J 2 bases; nucleotides not matched to a gene: 5. The CDR3 coding sequence is TGCAGTGCTAGATTCAGACTAGCGGGGGCCACAGATACGCAGTATTTT. This translates into CSARFRLAGATDTQYF.

This clonotype was seen ten or more times. The J gene is TRBJ2-7, the V gene TRBV30; no reliable D call. V lost 0 bases, J lost 4 bases, and 4 bases lay in between. The CDR3 contains 11 residues. CDR1 is GTSNPN, CDR2 SVGIG, per germline (reference sequence). CDR3 in amino acids: CAWSVSYEQYF. The CDR3 DNA follows: TGTGCCTGGAGTGTTTCGTACGAGCAGTACTTC.